The 13 T cell receptor beta chains in this list originate from one sample, sequenced in a study of graft-versus-host responses after intestinal transplantation. Generated by immunoSEQ multiplex PCR, the TCRdb table keeps only in-frame clones and is missing some. The table lists under 20,000 clones, around nine tenths of them singletons. Sequencing used PBMCs, obtained about 240 days after intestinal transplant. Every receptor here comes from a human patient who received an intestinal transplant, so some T cells may come from the graft donor.

The sample holds one count of this clone. The genes are TRBV11-2 and TRBJ1-6, with TRBD1 as a possible D gene (5 bases). V lost 7 bases and J 10 bases, leaving 11 bases between the germline ends. Germline lookup yields CDR1 SGHAT and CDR2 FQNNGV. This CDR3 spans 12 amino acids. CDR3 sequence: CASTFGTSPLHF. Here the CDR3 DNA reads TGTGCCAGCACCTTCGGGACGTCACCCCTCCACTTT.

This sequence joins TRBV2 and TRBJ1-2; 8 nucleotides align to TRBD1. V shed 6 bases, J shed 2 bases, and the junction held 5 bases outside the gene matches. The length of the CDR3 is 14 residues. Germline CDR1 and CDR2: SNHLY and FYNNEI. CDR3 nucleotides: TGTGCCAGCAGGGGGACAGGTCCGAACTATGGCTACACCTTC. Its protein product is CASRGTGPNYGYTF.

This chain links TRBV5-6 with TRBJ2-3, with D perhaps assigned TRBD1 or TRBD2 (5 bases each). In germline, CDR1 is SGHDT, CDR2 YYEEEE. The V end lost 0 bases, the J end lost 5 bases, and 10 bases lay between the germline ends. The CDR3 totals 14 residues. The CDR3 sequence: CASSLVGVGDTQYF. CDR3 nucleotide sequence: TGTGCCAGCAGCTTGGTGGGGGTGGGAGATACGCAGTATTTT.

The V gene is TRBV5-6, the J gene TRBJ1-1; a possible D gene is TRBD1 (6 bases). CDR1 and CDR2 from the germline V gene are SGHDT and YYEEEE. This CDR3 region has 14 residues. Deletions cut 4 bases from V and 1 base from J, with 11 bases between. CDR3 region: CASSMQGTNTEAFF. In nucleotides, the CDR3 is TGTGCCAGCAGCATGCAGGGGACGAACACTGAAGCTTTCTTT.

The chain employs TRBV19 and TRBJ2-7, with 11 nucleotides matching TRBD1. Germline CDR1 and CDR2: LNHDA and SQIVND (reference sequence). The CDR3 spans 15 residues. The V segment lost 6 bases and the J segment 3 bases; nucleotides outside the gene matches: 7. In DNA form, the CDR3 reads TGTGCCAGTAGGCGGTTCGGGACAGGGGGCTACGAGCAGTACTTC. It is translated as CASRRFGTGGYEQYF.

This chain connects TRBV5-1 to TRBJ2-3, with 9 bases lining up with TRBD2. The V gene's germline CDR1 is SGHRS and CDR2 YFSETQ. The CDR3 consists of 17 residues. Trimming removed 0 bases from V and 4 bases from J; junction bases left unmatched: 9. The CDR3 loop is CASSLGQASGAADTQYF. In DNA, the CDR3 is TGCGCCAGCAGCTTGGGCCAAGCTAGCGGGGCGGCAGATACGCAGTATTTT.

In its sample, this clone was seen a few times. The chain employs TRBV19 and TRBJ2-1; 10 bases agree with TRBD2. The CDR3 consists of 16 residues. CDR1 and CDR2 from the germline V gene are LNHDA and SQIVND (reference sequence). Trimming removed 6 bases from V and 5 bases from J; junction bases left unmatched: 10. CDR3 sequence: CASSGGLAARHNEQFF. The CDR3 DNA sequence: TGTGCCAGTAGCGGAGGACTAGCGGCGCGGCACAATGAGCAGTTCTTC.

V usage is TRBV18 and J usage is TRBJ2-1; D could derive from TRBD1 or TRBD2 (5 bases each). Germline CDR1 is KGHSH and CDR2 is LQKENI. V was cut by 2 bases and J by 1 base, with 15 bases left in between. The CDR3 extends over 17 amino acids. The CDR3, as DNA: TGTGCCAGCTCACCATCCGGTTTGGGGGTTTCCTACAATGAGCAGTTCTTC. Its protein product is CASSPSGLGVSYNEQFF.

Of note for this clone: A junction end diverges from the germline sequence, so it may reflect a read error. The chain links TRBV6-5 to TRBJ1-1; D gene uncertain. Germline CDR1 and CDR2: MNHEY and SVGAGI. CDR3 size: 13 residues. CDR3 region: CASGYSTNTEAFF. For the CDR3, the DNA is TGTGCCAGCGGTTACTCTACGAACACTGAAGCTTTCTTT.

V gene TRBV4-1 combines with J gene TRBJ2-3; a weak D match, TRBD2 (5 bases). Germline CDR1 is MGHRA and CDR2 is YSYEKL. Trimming shortened V by 0 bases and J by 6 bases, and 7 bases separated the two germline ends. The CDR3 is 13 residues long. The DNA of the CDR3 is TGCGCCAGCAGCCAAGAACCGGGGGATACGCAGTATTTT. This encodes CASSQEPGDTQYF.

This chain links TRBV6-1 with TRBJ2-1; 10 bases are shared with TRBD2. V lost 4 bases and J lost 1; bases outside the gene matches: 1. The germline CDR1 and CDR2 sequences are MNHNS and SASEGT. This CDR3 has 15 residues. CDR3 nucleotide sequence: TGTGCCAGCAGTGCTAGCGGGGGTTCCTACAATGAGCAGTTCTTC. Translating gives CASSASGGSYNEQFF.

This CDR3 reads CASSPLDRVNTGELFF. The DNA for the CDR3 is TGTGCCAGCAGCCCTCTGGACAGGGTTAACACCGGGGAGCTGTTTTTT. The gene calls are TRBV2 and TRBJ2-2, with 8 bases identical to TRBD1. CDR1 SNHLY and CDR2 FYNNEI come from the germline V gene. The trim removed 6 bases at V and 2 bases at J, leaving 8 bases unmatched. This CDR3 is built from 16 residues.

This chain links TRBV9 with TRBJ2-5; 8 bases are a match to TRBD2. Looked up from germline, CDR1 is SGDLS and CDR2 is YYNGEE. V shed 4 bases and J 5 bases; nucleotides not matched to a gene: 19. This CDR3 region has 18 residues. The CDR3 sequence is CASSPTGGGPRVWETQYF. CDR3 coding DNA: TGTGCCAGCAGCCCGACCGGGGGGGGCCCAAGGGTGTGGGAGACCCAGTACTTC.